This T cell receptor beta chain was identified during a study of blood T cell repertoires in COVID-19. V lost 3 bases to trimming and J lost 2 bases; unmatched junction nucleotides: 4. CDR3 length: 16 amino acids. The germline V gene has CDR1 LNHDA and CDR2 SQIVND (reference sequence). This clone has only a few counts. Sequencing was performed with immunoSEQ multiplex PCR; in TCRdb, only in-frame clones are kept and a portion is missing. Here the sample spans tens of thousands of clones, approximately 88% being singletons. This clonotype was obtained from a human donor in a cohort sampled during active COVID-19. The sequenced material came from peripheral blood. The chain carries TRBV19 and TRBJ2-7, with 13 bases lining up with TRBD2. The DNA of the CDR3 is TGTGCCAGTAGTATCGGACTAGCGGGGGATACCTACGAGCAGTACTTC. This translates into CASSIGLAGDTYEQYF.